Listed below are T cell receptor beta chains from one sample, sequenced in a study of blood T cell repertoires in COVID-19. The table came from immunoSEQ multiplex PCR; TCRdb's copy has only in-frame clones and leaves some out. Here the sample spans around 65,000 clones, 80% to 85% being singletons. What was sequenced was peripheral blood. These receptors all stem from a human donor in a cohort sampled during active COVID-19. CDR3s include the opening cysteine and the closing phenylalanine or tryptophan. D genes are given only for firm matches. Some rows mark clone size as missing; the rest say once, few, many or name a class of expanded clone.

cdr3_aa,cdr3_nt,d_call,j_call,v_call,clone_size
CASRADRDPQFF,TGTGCCAGCAGGGCAGACAGGGACCCTCAGTTCTTC,TRBD1,TRBJ2-1,TRBV2,.
CASSHEGGPYEQYF,TGCGCCAGCAGCCATGAAGGGGGCCCCTACGAGCAGTACTTC,TRBD1,TRBJ2-7,TRBV5-1,.
CASSPYGGPDSYEQYF,TGCGCCAGCAGCCCGTATGGGGGCCCGGACAGTTACGAGCAGTACTTC,.,TRBJ2-7,TRBV4-1,few
CAWTSTGELFF,TGTGCCTGGACCTCCACCGGGGAGCTGTTTTTT,.,TRBJ2-2,TRBV30,.
CASSSPGFGYTF,TGTGCCAGCAGTTCCCCCGGGTTTGGCTACACCTTC,.,TRBJ1-2,TRBV27,.
CASSTGHYGYTF,TGTGCCAGCAGTACAGGGCACTATGGCTACACCTTC,.,TRBJ1-2,TRBV7-9,.
CASSQEAGYSGANVLTF,TGTGCCAGCAGCCAAGAGGCGGGTTACTCTGGGGCCAACGTCCTGACTTTC,.,TRBJ2-6,TRBV4-2,once
CASTLVADTQYF,TGCGCCAGCACGTTAGTAGCAGATACGCAGTATTTT,.,TRBJ2-3,TRBV5-1,.
CASSSIRGQGNTEAFF,TGTGCCAGCAGTTCCATCCGGGGACAGGGGAACACTGAAGCTTTCTTT,TRBD1,TRBJ1-1,TRBV6-5,.
CASTDRGSEQYF,TGTGCCAGCACCGACAGGGGTAGCGAGCAGTACTTC,TRBD1,TRBJ2-7,TRBV6-6,few
CSGQDQETQYF,TGCAGTGGACAGGACCAAGAGACCCAGTACTTC,.,TRBJ2-5,TRBV20-1,.
CASTTSRGIGDTQYF,TGTGCCAGCACAACCTCCAGGGGAATCGGGGATACGCAGTATTTT,.,TRBJ2-3,TRBV27,.
CASSAAYEQYF,TGTGCCAGCAGTGCCGCCTACGAGCAGTACTTC,.,TRBJ2-7,TRBV2,.
CAAKTGGENTEAFF,TGTGCCGCAAAGACAGGGGGCGAGAACACTGAAGCTTTCTTT,TRBD1,TRBJ1-1,TRBV7-9,.
CASSFSVGATTEAFF,TGCGCCAGCAGCTTCTCAGTGGGGGCGACGACTGAAGCTTTCTTT,.,TRBJ1-1,TRBV5-1,.
CASSEAPGQGAFGTIYF,TGTGCCAGCAGTGAAGCGCCGGGACAGGGGGCCTTTGGCACCATATATTTT,TRBD1,TRBJ1-3,TRBV6-1,.
CASSFSEAETQYF,TGTGCCAGCAGTTTTTCGGAGGCGGAGACCCAGTACTTC,.,TRBJ2-5,TRBV12-3/TRBV12-4,.